The 5 T cell receptor beta chains presented below share a single source sample, sequenced in a study of regulatory T cells in long-lasting Graves disease. CDR3 regions were amplified by Arm-PCR using iRepertoire HTBI primers to build TCR beta libraries. TCRdb reanalysed the multiplex PCR reads using MiXCR and keeps one entry per CDR3 protein. The table lists roughly 430,000 distinct CDR3 sequences, 15% to 20% of them singletons. The sample's time point: newly diagnosed GD, antithyroid drugs for less than 3 months. Following extraction of RNA from PBMCs, that RNA was used to make the TCR library. This same sample was also part of a study on T cells in Graves' hyperthyroidism and ophthalmopathy.

The specimen was peripheral blood mononuclear cells (PBMCs), collected at new diagnosis, from a patient treated with antithyroid drugs. All receptors come from a woman aged 25 to 39 with Graves disease.

This chain connects TRBV19 to TRBJ2-7; TRBD2 agrees at 9 bases. V lost 7 bases and J lost 7; bases outside the gene matches: 11. This CDR3 has 14 amino acids. Germline lookup yields CDR1 LNHDA and CDR2 SQIVND (reference sequence). The CDR3 DNA reads TGTGCCAGTAAGGGAGCGGGAGGCGGCAATGAGCAGTACTTC. It codes for CASKGAGGGNEQYF.

This clonotype was picked up many times. The CDR3 sequence: CASSYGPAGVTGELFF. CDR3 sequence (DNA): TGTGCCAGCAGTTACGGCCCAGCTGGGGTCACCGGGGAGCTGTTTTTT. The genes are TRBV6-5 and TRBJ2-2; no definite D call. Trimming pared 2 bases from V and 4 bases from J, leaving 14 bases between. The CDR3 covers 16 residues. Germline CDR1 MNHEY, CDR2 SVGAGI.

V is TRBV19 and J is TRBJ2-2; 9 bases agree with TRBD1. CDR3 size: 16 residues. Per germline, CDR1 LNHDA and CDR2 SQIVND (reference sequence). V trimming: 6 bases; J trimming: 0 bases; junction bases outside the gene matches: 5. CDR3 in DNA: TGTGCCAGTAGACTAAGACAGGGGGCGAACACCGGGGAGCTGTTTTTT. It encodes CASRLRQGANTGELFF. Together with reference TRBV19 and TRBJ2-2, the CDR3 gives the full variable domain: DGGITQSPKYLFRKEGQNVTLSCEQNLNHDAMYWYRQDPGQGLRLIYYSQIVNDFQKGDIAEGYSVSREKKESFPLTVTSAQKNPTAFYLCASRLRQGANTGELFFGEGSRLTVL.

This clonotype was detected many times. The chain is built from TRBV7-2 and TRBJ2-1; 9 nucleotides agree with TRBD2. There are 16 residues in the CDR3. J gave up 7 bases and V 1 base, and 8 bases lay outside the gene matches. Germline CDR1 and CDR2: SGHTA and FQGNSA. Here the CDR3 reads CASSLVTAGGWNEQFF. DNA for the CDR3: TGTGCCAGCAGCTTAGTGACAGCGGGGGGTTGGAATGAGCAGTTCTTC.

In regard to this clonotype: A much larger clone differs from this one at a single base, so this may be a read error. The chain combines TRBV20-1 with TRBJ1-5, with 7 nucleotides matching TRBD1. This CDR3 region has 12 residues. J was trimmed by 7 bases and V by 6 bases; bases with no gene match: 6. The germline gives CDR1 DFQATT, CDR2 SNEGSKA (reference sequence). CDR3 region: CSATRGRQPQHF. The CDR3 DNA follows: TGCAGTGCAACAAGGGGGCGACAGCCCCAGCATTTT.